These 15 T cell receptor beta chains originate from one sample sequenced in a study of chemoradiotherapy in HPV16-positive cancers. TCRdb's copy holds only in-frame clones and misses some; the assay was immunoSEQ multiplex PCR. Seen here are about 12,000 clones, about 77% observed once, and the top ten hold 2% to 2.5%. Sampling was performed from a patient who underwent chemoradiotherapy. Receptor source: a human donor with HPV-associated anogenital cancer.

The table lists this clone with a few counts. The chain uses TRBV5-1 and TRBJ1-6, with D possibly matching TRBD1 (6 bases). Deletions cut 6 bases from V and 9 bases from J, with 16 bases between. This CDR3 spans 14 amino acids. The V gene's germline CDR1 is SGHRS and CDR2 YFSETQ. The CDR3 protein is CASTPDSPSSPLHF. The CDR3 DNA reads TGCGCCAGCACTCCGGACAGCCCGAGTTCACCCCTCCACTTT.

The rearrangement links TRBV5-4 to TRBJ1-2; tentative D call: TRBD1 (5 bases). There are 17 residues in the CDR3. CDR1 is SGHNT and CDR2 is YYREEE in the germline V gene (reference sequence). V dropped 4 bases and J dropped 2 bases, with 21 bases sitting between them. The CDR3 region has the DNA TGTGCCAGCAGCATTTGGGGCGGGCGGCAGACCAACTATGGCTACACCTTC. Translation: CASSIWGGRQTNYGYTF.

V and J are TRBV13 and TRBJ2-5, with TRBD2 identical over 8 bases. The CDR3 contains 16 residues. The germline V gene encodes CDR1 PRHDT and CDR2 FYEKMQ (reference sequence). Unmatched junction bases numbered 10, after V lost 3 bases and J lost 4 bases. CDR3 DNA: TGTGCCAGCAGCTTCGGAGCGGGGGCTAAAGGAGAGACCCAGTACTTC. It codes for CASSFGAGAKGETQYF.

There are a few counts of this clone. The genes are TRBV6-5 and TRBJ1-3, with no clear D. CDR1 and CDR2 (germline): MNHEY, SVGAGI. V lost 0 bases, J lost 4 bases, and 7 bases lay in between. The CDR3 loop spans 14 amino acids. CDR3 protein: CASSYSSSGNTIYF. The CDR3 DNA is TGTGCCAGCAGTTACTCGAGTTCAGGAAACACCATATATTTT.

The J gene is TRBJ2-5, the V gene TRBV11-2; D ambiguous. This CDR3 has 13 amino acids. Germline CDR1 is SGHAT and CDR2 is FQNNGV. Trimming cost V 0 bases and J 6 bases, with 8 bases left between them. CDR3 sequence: CASSLDNKQTQYF. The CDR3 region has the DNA TGTGCCAGCAGCTTAGATAACAAACAGACCCAGTACTTC. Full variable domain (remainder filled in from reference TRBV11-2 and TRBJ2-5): EAGVAQSPRYKIIEKRQSVAFWCNPISGHATLYWYQQILGQGPKLLIQFQNNGVVDDSQLPKDRFSAERLKGVDSTLKIQPAKLEDSAVYLCASSLDNKQTQYFGPGTRLLVL.

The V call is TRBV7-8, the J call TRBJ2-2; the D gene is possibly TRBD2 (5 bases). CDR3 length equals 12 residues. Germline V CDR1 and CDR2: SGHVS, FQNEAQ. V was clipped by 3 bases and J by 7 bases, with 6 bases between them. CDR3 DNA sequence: TGTGCCAGCAGCTTCGGGGTCGGGGAGCTGTTTTTT. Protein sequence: CASSFGVGELFF. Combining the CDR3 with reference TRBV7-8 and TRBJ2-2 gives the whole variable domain GAGVSQSPRYKVAKRGQDVALRCDPISGHVSLFWYQQALGQGPEFLTYFQNEAQLDKSGLPSDRFFAERPEGSVSTLKIQRTQQEDSAVYLCASSFGVGELFFGEGSRLTVL.

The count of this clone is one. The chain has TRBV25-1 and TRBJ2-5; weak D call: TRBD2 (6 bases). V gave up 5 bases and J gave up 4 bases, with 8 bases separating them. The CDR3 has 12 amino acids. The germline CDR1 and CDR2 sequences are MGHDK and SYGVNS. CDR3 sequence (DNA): TGTGCCAGCAGTCGGGGGATAGAGACCCAGTACTTC. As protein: CASSRGIETQYF.

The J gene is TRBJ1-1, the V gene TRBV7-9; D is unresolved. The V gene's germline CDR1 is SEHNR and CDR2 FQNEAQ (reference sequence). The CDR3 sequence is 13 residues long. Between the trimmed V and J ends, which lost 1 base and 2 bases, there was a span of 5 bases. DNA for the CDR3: TGTGCCAGCAGCTTAGACGATAACACTGAAGCTTTCTTT. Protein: CASSLDDNTEAFF.

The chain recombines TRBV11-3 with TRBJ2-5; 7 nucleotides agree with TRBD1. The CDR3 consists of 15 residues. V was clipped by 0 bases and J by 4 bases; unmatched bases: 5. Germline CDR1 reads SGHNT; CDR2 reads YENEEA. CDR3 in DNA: TGTGCCAGCAGCTTAGACCGTAGGGGGCCAGAGACCCAGTACTTC. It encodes CASSLDRRGPETQYF. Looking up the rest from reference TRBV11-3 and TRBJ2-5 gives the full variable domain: EAGVVQSPRYKIIEKKQPVAFWCNPISGHNTLYWYLQNLGQGPELLIRYENEEAVDDSQLPKDRFSAERLKGVDSTLKIQPAELGDSAVYLCASSLDRRGPETQYFGPGTRLLVL.

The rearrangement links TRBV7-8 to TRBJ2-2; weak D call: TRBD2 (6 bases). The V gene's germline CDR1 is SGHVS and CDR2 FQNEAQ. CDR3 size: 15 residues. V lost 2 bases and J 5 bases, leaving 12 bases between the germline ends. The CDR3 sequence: CASSLNGAGTGELFF. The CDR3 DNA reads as TGTGCCAGCAGCTTAAATGGGGCGGGGACCGGGGAGCTGTTTTTT.

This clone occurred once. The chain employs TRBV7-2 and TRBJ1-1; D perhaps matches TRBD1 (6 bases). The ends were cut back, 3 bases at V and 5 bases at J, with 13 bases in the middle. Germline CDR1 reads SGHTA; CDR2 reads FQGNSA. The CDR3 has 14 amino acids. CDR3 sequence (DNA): TGTGCCAGCAGCTTCCGGGGGGGGGCGACTGAAGCTTTCTTT. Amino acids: CASSFRGGATEAFF.

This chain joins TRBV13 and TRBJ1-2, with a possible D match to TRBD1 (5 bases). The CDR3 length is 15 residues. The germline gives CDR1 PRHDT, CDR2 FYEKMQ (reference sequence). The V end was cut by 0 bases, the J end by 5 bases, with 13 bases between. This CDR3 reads CASSLGGVGVYGYTF. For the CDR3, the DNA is TGTGCCAGCAGCTTAGGGGGGGTTGGGGTTTATGGCTACACCTTC.

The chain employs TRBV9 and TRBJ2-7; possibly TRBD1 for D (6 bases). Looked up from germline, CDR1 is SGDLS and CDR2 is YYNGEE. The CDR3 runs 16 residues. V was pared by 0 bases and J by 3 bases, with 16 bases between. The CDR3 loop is CASSVGLGAGVYEQYF. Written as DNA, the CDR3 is TGTGCCAGCAGCGTAGGCTTGGGGGCAGGTGTCTACGAGCAGTACTTC.

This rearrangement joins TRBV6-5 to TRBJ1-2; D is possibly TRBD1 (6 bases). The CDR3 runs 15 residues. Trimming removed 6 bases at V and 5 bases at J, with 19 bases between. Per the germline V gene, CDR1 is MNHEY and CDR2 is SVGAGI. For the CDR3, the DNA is TGTGCCAGCAGCACGGGGGGGCCGAAAGATTATGGCTACACCTTC. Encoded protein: CASSTGGPKDYGYTF.

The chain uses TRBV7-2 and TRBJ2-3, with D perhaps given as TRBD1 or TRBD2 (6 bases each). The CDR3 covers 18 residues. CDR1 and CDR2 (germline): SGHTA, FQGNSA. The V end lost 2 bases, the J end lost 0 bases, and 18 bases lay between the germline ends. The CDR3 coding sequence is TGTGCCAGCAGCTTAAGGGGGAGGATAGCGGCTAGCACAGATACGCAGTATTTT. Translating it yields CASSLRGRIAASTDTQYF.